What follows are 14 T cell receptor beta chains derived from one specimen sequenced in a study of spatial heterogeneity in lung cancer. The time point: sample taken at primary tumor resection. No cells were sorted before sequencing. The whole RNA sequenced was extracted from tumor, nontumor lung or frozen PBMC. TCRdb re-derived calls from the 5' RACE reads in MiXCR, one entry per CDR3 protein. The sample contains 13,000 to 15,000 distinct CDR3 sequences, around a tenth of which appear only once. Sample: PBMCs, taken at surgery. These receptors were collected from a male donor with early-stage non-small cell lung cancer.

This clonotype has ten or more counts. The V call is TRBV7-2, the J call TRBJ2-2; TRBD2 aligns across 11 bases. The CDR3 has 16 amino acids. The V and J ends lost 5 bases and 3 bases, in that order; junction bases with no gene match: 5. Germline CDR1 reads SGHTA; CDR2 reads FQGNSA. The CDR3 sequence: CASSPFSGRDTGELFF. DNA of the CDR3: TGTGCCAGCAGCCCGTTTAGCGGGAGGGACACCGGGGAGCTGTTTTTT.

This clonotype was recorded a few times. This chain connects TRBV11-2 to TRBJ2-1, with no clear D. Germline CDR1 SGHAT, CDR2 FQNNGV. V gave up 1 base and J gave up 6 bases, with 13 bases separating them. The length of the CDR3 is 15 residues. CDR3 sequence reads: CASSLVYVEGNEQFF. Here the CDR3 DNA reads TGTGCCAGCAGCTTAGTGTACGTGGAAGGCAATGAGCAGTTCTTC.

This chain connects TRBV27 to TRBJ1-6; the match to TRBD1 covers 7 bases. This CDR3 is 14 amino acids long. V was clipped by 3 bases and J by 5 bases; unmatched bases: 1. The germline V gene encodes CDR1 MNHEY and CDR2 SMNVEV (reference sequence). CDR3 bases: TGTGCCAGCAGTTTGGGGACAGATAATTCACCCCTCCACTTT. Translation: CASSLGTDNSPLHF.

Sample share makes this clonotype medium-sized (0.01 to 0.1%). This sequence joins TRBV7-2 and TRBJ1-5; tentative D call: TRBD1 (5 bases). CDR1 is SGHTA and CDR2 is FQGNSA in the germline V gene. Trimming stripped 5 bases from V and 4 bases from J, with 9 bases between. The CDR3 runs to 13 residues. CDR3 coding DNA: TGTGCCAGCAGCCGTCAGGGTAATCAGCCCCAGCATTTT. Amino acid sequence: CASSRQGNQPQHF.

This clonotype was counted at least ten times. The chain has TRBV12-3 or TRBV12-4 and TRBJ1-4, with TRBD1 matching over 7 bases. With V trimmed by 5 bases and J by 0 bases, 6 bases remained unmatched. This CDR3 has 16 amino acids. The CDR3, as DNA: TGTGCCAGCAGTCGACAGGGTACGTCAACTAATGAAAAACTGTTTTTT. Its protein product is CASSRQGTSTNEKLFF.

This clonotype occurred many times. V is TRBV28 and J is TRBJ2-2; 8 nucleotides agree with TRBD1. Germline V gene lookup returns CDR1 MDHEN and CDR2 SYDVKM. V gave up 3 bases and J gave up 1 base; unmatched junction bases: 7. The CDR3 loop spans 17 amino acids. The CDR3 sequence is CASSFSTGALNTGELFF. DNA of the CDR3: TGTGCCAGCAGTTTTTCGACAGGGGCCTTGAACACCGGGGAGCTGTTTTTT.

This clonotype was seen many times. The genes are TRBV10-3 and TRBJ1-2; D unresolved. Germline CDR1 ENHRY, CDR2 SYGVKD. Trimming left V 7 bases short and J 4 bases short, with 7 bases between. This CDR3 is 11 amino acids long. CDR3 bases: TGTGCCATCAAGGGAACCTATGGCTACACCTTC. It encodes CAIKGTYGYTF.

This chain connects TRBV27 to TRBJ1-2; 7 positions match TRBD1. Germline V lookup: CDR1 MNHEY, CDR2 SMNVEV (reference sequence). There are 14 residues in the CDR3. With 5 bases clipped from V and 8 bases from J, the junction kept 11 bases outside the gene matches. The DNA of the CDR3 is TGTGCCAGCAGTCCTTTAACAGGGGCCCTAGGCTACACCTTC. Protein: CASSPLTGALGYTF.

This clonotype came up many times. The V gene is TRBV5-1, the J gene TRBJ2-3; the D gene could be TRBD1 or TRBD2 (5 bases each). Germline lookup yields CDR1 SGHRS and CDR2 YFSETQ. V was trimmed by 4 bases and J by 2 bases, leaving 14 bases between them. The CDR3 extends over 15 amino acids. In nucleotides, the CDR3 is TGCGCCAGCAGCGGGGCCGGGACCCTCACAGATACGCAGTATTTT. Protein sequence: CASSGAGTLTDTQYF.

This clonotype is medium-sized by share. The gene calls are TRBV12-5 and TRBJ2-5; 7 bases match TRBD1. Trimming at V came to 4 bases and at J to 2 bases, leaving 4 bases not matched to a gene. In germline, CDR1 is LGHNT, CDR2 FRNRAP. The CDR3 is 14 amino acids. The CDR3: CASGSQGDQETQYF. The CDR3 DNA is TGTGCTAGTGGTTCCCAGGGGGATCAAGAGACCCAGTACTTC.

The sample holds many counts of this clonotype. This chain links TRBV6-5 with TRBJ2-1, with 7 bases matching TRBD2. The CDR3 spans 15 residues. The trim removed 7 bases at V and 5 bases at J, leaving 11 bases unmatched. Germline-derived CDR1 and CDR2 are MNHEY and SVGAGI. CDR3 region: CASTLGGSSHNEQFF. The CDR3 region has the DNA TGTGCCAGCACCTTGGGGGGGAGCTCTCACAATGAGCAGTTCTTC.

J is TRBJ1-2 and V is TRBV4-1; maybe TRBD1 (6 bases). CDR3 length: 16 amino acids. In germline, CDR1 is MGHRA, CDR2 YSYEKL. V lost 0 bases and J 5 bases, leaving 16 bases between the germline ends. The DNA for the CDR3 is TGCGCCAGCAGCCAAGATCTAACGTTACAGGGTTATGGCTACACCTTC. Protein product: CASSQDLTLQGYGYTF.

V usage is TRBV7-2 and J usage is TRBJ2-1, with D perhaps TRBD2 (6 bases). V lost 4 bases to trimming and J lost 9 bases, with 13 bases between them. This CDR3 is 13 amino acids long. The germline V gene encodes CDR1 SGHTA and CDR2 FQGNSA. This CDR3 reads CASSWAGRGEQFF. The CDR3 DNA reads TGTGCCAGCAGCTGGGCGGGACGAGGTGAGCAGTTCTTC.

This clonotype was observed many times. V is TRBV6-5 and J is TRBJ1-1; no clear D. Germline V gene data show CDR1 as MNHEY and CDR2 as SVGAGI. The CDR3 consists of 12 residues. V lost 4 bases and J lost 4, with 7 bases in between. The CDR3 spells CASSSLLTEAFF. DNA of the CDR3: TGTGCCAGCAGTTCTCTGCTCACTGAAGCTTTCTTT.